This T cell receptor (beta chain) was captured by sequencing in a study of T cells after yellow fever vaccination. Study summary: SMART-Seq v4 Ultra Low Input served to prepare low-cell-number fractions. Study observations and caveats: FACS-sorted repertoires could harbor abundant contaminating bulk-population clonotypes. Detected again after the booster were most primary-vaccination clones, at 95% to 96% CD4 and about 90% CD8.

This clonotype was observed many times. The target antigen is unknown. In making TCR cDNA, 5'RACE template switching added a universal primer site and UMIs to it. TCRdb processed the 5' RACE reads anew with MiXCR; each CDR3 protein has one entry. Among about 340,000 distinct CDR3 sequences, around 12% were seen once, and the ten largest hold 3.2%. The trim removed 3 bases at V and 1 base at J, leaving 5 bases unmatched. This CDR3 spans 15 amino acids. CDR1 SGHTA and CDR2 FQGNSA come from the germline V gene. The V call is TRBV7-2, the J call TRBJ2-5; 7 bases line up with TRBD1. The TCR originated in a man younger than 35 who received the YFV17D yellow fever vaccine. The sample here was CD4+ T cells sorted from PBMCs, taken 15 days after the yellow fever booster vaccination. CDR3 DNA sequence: TGTGCCAGCAGCTTCCCGACAGGGCGCCAAGAGACCCAGTACTTC. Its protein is CASSFPTGRQETQYF.